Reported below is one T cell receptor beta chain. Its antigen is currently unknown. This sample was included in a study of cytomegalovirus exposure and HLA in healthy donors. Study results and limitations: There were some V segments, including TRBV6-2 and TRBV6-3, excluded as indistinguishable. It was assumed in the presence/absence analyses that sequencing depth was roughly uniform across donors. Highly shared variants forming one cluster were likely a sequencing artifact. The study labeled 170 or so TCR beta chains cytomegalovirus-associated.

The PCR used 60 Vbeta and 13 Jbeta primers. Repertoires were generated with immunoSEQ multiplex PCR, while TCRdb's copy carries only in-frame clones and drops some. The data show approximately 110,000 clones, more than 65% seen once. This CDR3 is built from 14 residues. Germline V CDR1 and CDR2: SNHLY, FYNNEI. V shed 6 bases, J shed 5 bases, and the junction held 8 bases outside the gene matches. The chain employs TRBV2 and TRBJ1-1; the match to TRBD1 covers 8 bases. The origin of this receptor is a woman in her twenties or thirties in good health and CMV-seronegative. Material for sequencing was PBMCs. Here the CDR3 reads CASSGQGLRTEAFF. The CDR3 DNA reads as TGTGCCAGCAGCGGACAGGGATTGAGGACTGAAGCTTTCTTT. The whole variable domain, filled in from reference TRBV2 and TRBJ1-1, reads EPEVTQTPSHQVTQMGQEVILRCVPISNHLYFYWYRQILGQKVEFLVSFYNNEISEKSEIFDDQFSVERPDGSNFTLKIRSTKLEDSAMYFCASSGQGLRTEAFFGQGTRLTVV.